This paragraph reports one TCR beta chain. This sample is part of a study of shared clonotypes between healthy human individuals. Germline V CDR1 and CDR2: SNHLY, FYNNEI. V lost 6 bases and J lost 5; bases outside the gene matches: 6. This CDR3 spans 13 amino acids. The repertoire was sequenced with immunoSEQ multiplex PCR; TCRdb's copy has only in-frame clones and lacks some. The sample has about 980,000 clones; more than 75% are singletons. The sequenced material came from memory CD4+ T cells sorted from blood. As to subset: CD45RA-negative fraction. This TCR was recovered from a man aged 18 to 29 in good health. The chain carries TRBV2 and TRBJ1-1, with 7 bases that match TRBD1. The CDR3 loop reads CASRSGTATEAFF. CDR3 nucleotides: TGTGCCAGCAGGTCCGGGACAGCGACTGAAGCTTTCTTT.